The 24 T cell receptor beta chains presented below share a single source sample, sequenced in a study of identical twins. TCRdb recomputed calls from the 5' RACE reads with MiXCR, one row per CDR3 protein. The sample comprises 600,000 to 800,000 distinct CDR3 sequences, less than 25% of which are singletons, and 4% to 4.5% rests with the top ten. The same sample was also studied in work on T cells expressing NK-cell markers.

The sequenced sample was PBMCs. The receptors were gathered from a woman aged 18-29 years in good health.

This clonotype has only a few counts. The chain combines TRBV6-6 with TRBJ2-1; TRBD2 might be the D (6 bases). The V and J ends lost 11 bases and 2 bases respectively, with 13 bases between them. The CDR3 loop spans 13 amino acids. Germline V CDR1 and CDR2: MNHNY, SVGAGI (reference sequence). CDR3 DNA sequence: TGTGCCGCCCAGGGACTGGCCTACAATGAGCAGTTCTTC. Translation: CAAQGLAYNEQFF.

The rearrangement uses TRBV9 and TRBJ2-1; D may be TRBD1 or TRBD2 (6 bases each). V was clipped by 4 bases and J by 11 bases, with 22 bases between them. Germline values: CDR1 SGDLS, CDR2 YYNGEE. The CDR3 contains 15 residues. CDR3 sequence reads: CASSPGGGPGYQQFF. CDR3 DNA: TGTGCCAGCAGCCCCGGAGGGGGGCCCGGGTATCAGCAGTTCTTC.

At least ten counts were recorded for this clonotype. The V and J genes are TRBV5-1 and TRBJ2-5; D remains unclear. The germline gives CDR1 SGHRS, CDR2 YFSETQ. CDR3 length: 14 amino acids. V was trimmed by 0 bases and J by 0 bases, leaving 6 bases between them. The CDR3 DNA reads TGCGCCAGCAGCTTGGAGCCCTACCAAGAGACCCAGTACTTC. Translation: CASSLEPYQETQYF.

The V and J genes are TRBV20-1 and TRBJ1-2, with TRBD1 matching 8 bases. This CDR3 has 14 residues. Germline-derived CDR1 and CDR2 are DFQATT and SNEGSKA (reference sequence). The trim removed 0 bases at V and 7 bases at J, leaving 7 bases unmatched. CDR3 sequence: CSARDRAGGSGYTF. DNA of the CDR3: TGCAGTGCTAGAGATCGGGCAGGGGGCTCTGGCTACACCTTC.

In its sample, this clonotype was seen a few times. V is TRBV20-1 and J is TRBJ2-1; D possibly matches TRBD1 or TRBD2 (6 bases each). V lost 6 bases and J lost 8, with 17 bases in between. This CDR3 is built from 13 residues. Germline loops: CDR1 DFQATT, CDR2 SNEGSKA (reference sequence). CDR3 region: CSASPPGADEQFF. The DNA of the CDR3 is TGCAGTGCCAGTCCCCCGGGGGCGGATGAGCAGTTCTTC.

This rearrangement joins TRBV27 to TRBJ2-5; D gene uncertain. Looked up from germline, CDR1 is MNHEY and CDR2 is SMNVEV (reference sequence). The V and J ends lost 7 bases and 4 bases respectively, with 13 bases between them. CDR3 length: 13 amino acids. The DNA of the CDR3 is TGTGCCAGCACGCGTTACGCTGGAGAGACCCAGTACTTC. Protein sequence: CASTRYAGETQYF.

This clonotype was seen only a few times. The chain combines TRBV9 with TRBJ1-1, with unresolved D. Per the germline V gene, CDR1 is SGDLS and CDR2 is YYNGEE. Deletions cut 0 bases from V and 1 base from J, with 10 bases between. The length of the CDR3 is 15 residues. This CDR3 is CASSVGRAGNTEAFF. Written as DNA, the CDR3 is TGTGCCAGCAGCGTAGGGCGCGCTGGGAACACTGAAGCTTTCTTT.

The gene calls are TRBV12-3 or TRBV12-4 and TRBJ1-1; tentatively, D is TRBD1 (6 bases). The CDR3 consists of 16 residues. Trimming left V 6 bases short and J 1 base short, with 18 bases between. The CDR3 DNA reads as TGTGCCAGCAGCTTGCCTCATGGACAGCCGAACACTGAAGCTTTCTTT. This encodes CASSLPHGQPNTEAFF.

This clonotype occurred a few times. This rearrangement joins TRBV6-1 to TRBJ2-1; 10 bases are shared with TRBD2. In germline, CDR1 is MNHNS, CDR2 SASEGT. The J segment lost 0 bases and the V segment lost 6 bases, leaving 5 bases of the junction unmatched. The CDR3 contains 16 residues. For the CDR3, the DNA is TGTGCCAGCAGCCCCAGCGGGAGGGGCTCCTACAATGAGCAGTTCTTC. Translating gives CASSPSGRGSYNEQFF.

This clonotype was counted ten times or more. The chain couples TRBV29-1 to TRBJ1-1; D uncertain. The CDR3 is 10 residues long. Deletions cut 4 bases from V and 7 bases from J, with 7 bases between. Germline assignment: CDR1 SQVTM and CDR2 ANQGSEA. CDR3 nucleotide sequence: TGCAGCGTTGTAAGAAATGAAGCTTTCTTT. Translating gives CSVVRNEAFF.

The chain couples TRBV20-1 to TRBJ1-1; D perhaps matches TRBD1 (6 bases). The CDR3 is made up of 13 amino acids. The germline CDR1 and CDR2 sequences are DFQATT and SNEGSKA (reference sequence). The V end was cut by 5 bases, the J end by 5 bases, with 15 bases between. The CDR3 DNA follows: TGCAGTGCTCCTGGGGAGACAGGAACTGAAGCTTTCTTT. It yields the protein CSAPGETGTEAFF.

This clonotype has only a few counts. The chain couples TRBV19 to TRBJ1-1; no firm D call. This CDR3 is 13 amino acids long. The germline V and J ends were trimmed by 6 bases and 0 bases, with 8 bases remaining between them. Germline V CDR1 and CDR2: LNHDA, SQIVND (reference sequence). The CDR3 nucleotides are TGTGCCAGTAGGAAGGAGATGAACACTGAAGCTTTCTTT. This encodes CASRKEMNTEAFF.

This clonotype was found many times. The rearrangement uses TRBV10-2 and TRBJ2-7; D is possibly TRBD1 (6 bases). The length of the CDR3 is 13 residues. V was trimmed by 6 bases and J by 1 base, leaving 10 bases between them. The V gene's germline CDR1 is WSHSY and CDR2 SAAADI. CDR3 DNA sequence: TGCGCCAGCAGCGCTACAGGGTCCTACGAGCAGTACTTC. Protein: CASSATGSYEQYF.

The chain links TRBV20-1 to TRBJ2-7, with no clear D. The CDR3 runs 13 residues. The V gene lost 1 base and the J gene lost 2 bases, with 9 bases spanning the gap. CDR1 is DFQATT and CDR2 is SNEGSKA in the germline V gene (reference sequence). The CDR3 DNA sequence: TGCAGTGCTAGAGTCCCCCCGGCCTACGAGCAGTACTTC. This codes for CSARVPPAYEQYF.

CDR3 nucleotides: TGTGCCAGCAGCCAATTCCTGGGCCAAGGCACCGGGGAGCTGTTTTTT. Protein: CASSQFLGQGTGELFF. This chain uses TRBV11-3 with TRBJ2-2; D is unclear. Germline V gives CDR1 SGHNT, CDR2 YENEEA. The CDR3 spans 16 residues. With 5 bases removed from V and 4 bases from J, the gap between germline ends came to 17 bases.

This sequence joins TRBV25-1 and TRBJ2-3; 8 bases agree with TRBD2. The CDR3 is made up of 17 amino acids. The germline gives CDR1 MGHDK, CDR2 SYGVNS. With V trimmed by 3 bases and J by 6 bases, 14 bases remained unmatched. In DNA form, the CDR3 reads TGTGCCAGCAGTGATTGGGGTGGGACTAGGGCAAGGGATACGCAGTATTTT. Translation gives CASSDWGGTRARDTQYF.

V and J are TRBV20-1 and TRBJ2-7, with TRBD2 identical over 8 bases. The germline V gene encodes CDR1 DFQATT and CDR2 SNEGSKA (reference sequence). The CDR3 runs 14 residues. The ends lost 3 bases at V and 7 bases at J; junction bases unmatched: 11. CDR3 residues: CSASSLAAQGEQYF. For the CDR3, the DNA is TGCAGTGCTAGTTCACTAGCGGCCCAAGGAGAGCAGTACTTC.

Only a few counts were recorded for this clonotype. This chain's CDR3 is CASSSGLAGRETQYF. The CDR3 nucleotides are TGTGCCAGCAGCTCCGGACTAGCGGGGAGGGAGACCCAGTACTTC. V usage is TRBV5-6 and J usage is TRBJ2-5; 12 bases align to TRBD2. Looked up from germline, CDR1 is SGHDT and CDR2 is YYEEEE. V trimming: 3 bases; J trimming: 5 bases; junction bases outside the gene matches: 5. The CDR3 length is 15 residues.

The CDR3 DNA reads TGTGCCAGCAGTCATTTAGAGGGGGCGGATACCGGGGAGCTGTTTTTT. This codes for CASSHLEGADTGELFF. The chain combines TRBV14 with TRBJ2-2, with 7 bases identical to TRBD1. The CDR3 contains 16 residues. The germline V gene has CDR1 SGHDN and CDR2 FVKESK. J was trimmed by 5 bases and V by 6 bases; bases with no gene match: 12.

This clonotype was seen ten or more times. Mismatch with germline at one junction end may stem from a read error. The chain recombines TRBV7-7 with TRBJ2-7; D uncertain. Germline CDR1 reads SSHAT; CDR2 reads FNYEAQ (reference sequence). This CDR3 is 13 amino acids long. The CDR3 sequence is CASSTGGTYEQYF. The CDR3 bases are TGTGCTAGCAGCACCGGTGGGACCTACGAGCAGTACTTC.

V is TRBV27 and J is TRBJ2-1, with D unclear. Per germline, CDR1 MNHEY and CDR2 SMNVEV (reference sequence). The CDR3 extends over 15 amino acids. V gave up 6 bases and J gave up 0 bases, with 12 bases separating them. The CDR3 bases are TGTGCCAGCAGCCCCGACACCTTCTCCTACAATGAGCAGTTCTTC. This translates into CASSPDTFSYNEQFF.

This clonotype was seen many times. The rearrangement links TRBV4-3 to TRBJ1-2, with 12 nucleotides matching TRBD1. Germline CDR1 LGHNA, CDR2 YSLEER. J was trimmed by 3 bases and V by 2 bases; bases with no gene match: 10. CDR3 size: 18 residues. CDR3 sequence: CASSQKSGTGGVYYGYTF. The DNA for the CDR3 is TGCGCCAGCAGCCAAAAATCCGGGACAGGGGGCGTATACTATGGCTACACCTTC.

Only a few counts were recorded for this clonotype. The V and J genes are TRBV6-5 and TRBJ1-2, with D hard to call. CDR3 length equals 15 residues. The germline gives CDR1 MNHEY, CDR2 SVGAGI. The ends were cut back, 2 bases at V and 2 bases at J, with 12 bases in the middle. CDR3 bases: TGTGCCAGCAGTTACAGTGGCAGCCCGAACTATGGCTACACCTTC. Translation gives CASSYSGSPNYGYTF.

This clonotype was seen a few times. The rearrangement uses TRBV4-3 and TRBJ2-2; 14 bases map to TRBD2. Germline-derived CDR1 and CDR2 are LGHNA and YSLEER. The V gene end was trimmed by 2 bases and the J gene end by 0 bases; junction bases not matched to a gene: 8. The CDR3 has 20 residues. CDR3 sequence reads: CASSQPSGTSGSPNTGELFF. The CDR3 DNA follows: TGCGCCAGCAGCCAACCATCCGGGACTAGCGGGAGCCCGAACACCGGGGAGCTGTTTTTT.